This TCR beta chain was retrieved from a study of T cells in Graves' hyperthyroidism and ophthalmopathy. The study's findings and limits: The model foresaw ophthalmopathy a median around 6 months prior to onset. By a 13 V-J model, ophthalmopathy was set apart from stable hyperthyroidism. Blood also showed most of the thyroid clonotypes that were expanded above 0.001.

RNA transcripts yielded amplified TCR beta CDR3 regions. When the TCR CDR3 underwent first-round RT-PCR, the HTBI primer set was used. TCRdb called the multiplex PCR reads again in MiXCR, with one record for every CDR3 protein. The sample holds about 350,000 distinct CDR3 sequences, around 15% seen once. Among ophthalmopathy patients, the Clinical Activity Score reached at least 3, the NOSPECS grade reached at least 4, and duration remained under 3 months. The CDR3 totals 14 residues. CDR1 and CDR2 from the germline V gene are ENHRY and SYGVKD. V gave up 2 bases and J gave up 2 bases, with 8 bases separating them. Remarks on this clonotype: Its antigen is undetermined.

The rearrangement joins TRBV10-3 to TRBJ2-3; D is undetermined. The sample comprised blood. This TCR was sampled from a woman aged 55-70 years with Graves' ophthalmopathy. CDR3 amino acids: CAISERANTDTQYF. Written as DNA, the CDR3 is TGTGCCATCAGTGAGAGGGCGAACACAGATACGCAGTATTTT.